This T cell receptor beta chain was recovered during a study of blood T cell repertoires in COVID-19. Looking at the study overall: Spain, Italy and the United States supplied samples that represented acute and convalescent COVID-19. PBMCs, B-cell-depleted T cells, or T cells were the source of the cDNA or gDNA that made up the material.

In the source study's methods: Estimation of nucleated cell counts was performed using reference gene primer amplification. Libraries were prepared by immunoSEQ multiplex PCR; TCRdb keeps only in-frame clonotypes and omits some of them. The V and J calls and clone size come from that table; D and trimming were worked out from the DNA. Counted here are approximately 210,000 clones, 75% to 90% occurring once; the ten biggest clones make up about 5%. The germline V and J ends were trimmed by 5 bases and 0 bases, with 10 bases remaining between them. In germline, CDR1 is SNHLY, CDR2 FYNNEI. The CDR3 loop spans 14 amino acids.

This sequence originates from a woman in her thirties or forties with acute or convalescent COVID-19. The sample consisted of peripheral blood. This chain connects TRBV2 to TRBJ1-1, with unresolved D. The CDR3 nucleotides read TGTGCCAGCAGTCCCCGGGTGATGAACACTGAAGCTTTCTTT. It codes for CASSPRVMNTEAFF.